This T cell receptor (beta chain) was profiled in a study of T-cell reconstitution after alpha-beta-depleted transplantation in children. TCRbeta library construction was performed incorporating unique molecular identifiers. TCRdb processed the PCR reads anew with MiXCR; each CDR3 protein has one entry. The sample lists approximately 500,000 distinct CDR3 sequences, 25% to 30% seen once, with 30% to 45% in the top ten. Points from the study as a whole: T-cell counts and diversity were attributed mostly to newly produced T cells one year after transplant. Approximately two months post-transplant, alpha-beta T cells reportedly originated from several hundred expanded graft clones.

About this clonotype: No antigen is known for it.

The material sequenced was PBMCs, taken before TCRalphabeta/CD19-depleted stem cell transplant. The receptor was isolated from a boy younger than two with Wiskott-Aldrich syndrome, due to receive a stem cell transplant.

The chain's CDR3 is CASSLRLAEGGEQFF. The DNA for the CDR3 is TGCGCCAGCAGCTTAAGACTAGCGGAGGGGGGTGAGCAGTTCTTC. The V gene is TRBV5-1, the J gene TRBJ2-1; 9 bases agree with TRBD2. Germline V lookup: CDR1 SGHRS, CDR2 YFSETQ. V lost 2 bases to trimming and J lost 9 bases; unmatched junction nucleotides: 9. The CDR3 sequence is 15 residues long.